Listed below are T cell receptor beta chains from one sample, sequenced in a study of T cells after yellow fever vaccination. TCRdb processed the 5' RACE reads anew with MiXCR; each CDR3 protein has one entry. The table has 60,000 to 85,000 distinct CDR3 sequences, approximately 7% seen once. The sample consisted of CD8+ T cells sorted from PBMCs, taken 45 days after the first yellow fever vaccination. The origin of the receptors is a young man who received the YFV17D yellow fever vaccine. CDR3s include the opening cysteine and the closing phenylalanine or tryptophan. A D gene is named only where the DNA matches it firmly. The size of a clone is reported for some rows only, either as once, few or many, or as a class for expanded clones.

v_call: TRBV7-3
j_call: TRBJ2-5
clone_size: many
cdr3_length: 9
d_call: NA
cdr3_aa: CASRRNMYF
cdr3_nt: TGTGCCAGCAGGCGAAACATGTACTTC

v_call: TRBV20-1
j_call: TRBJ1-4
clone_size: NA
cdr3_length: 15
d_call: TRBD1
cdr3_aa: CSASRRTGYNEKLFF
cdr3_nt: TGCAGTGCTAGTCGCCGGACAGGTTATAATGAAAAACTGTTTTTT

v_call: TRBV5-6
j_call: TRBJ2-3
clone_size: many
cdr3_length: 14
d_call: TRBD1
cdr3_aa: CASSDRGRTDTQYF
cdr3_nt: TGTGCCAGCAGCGACAGGGGGCGCACAGATACGCAGTATTTT

v_call: TRBV4-3
j_call: TRBJ2-7
clone_size: many
cdr3_length: 14
d_call: TRBD2
cdr3_aa: CASSPGTSGYEQYF
cdr3_nt: TGCGCCAGCAGCCCGGGGACTAGCGGCTACGAGCAGTACTTC

v_call: TRBV18
j_call: TRBJ2-7
clone_size: many
cdr3_length: 15
d_call: NA
cdr3_aa: CASSPLGGGSNEQYF
cdr3_nt: TGTGCCAGCTCACCCTTAGGGGGGGGCTCGAACGAGCAGTACTTC

v_call: TRBV5-1
j_call: TRBJ2-1
clone_size: many
cdr3_length: 13
d_call: NA
cdr3_aa: CASSGTGVYEQFF
cdr3_nt: TGCGCCAGCAGCGGGACCGGGGTGTATGAGCAGTTCTTC

v_call: TRBV29-1
j_call: TRBJ2-4
clone_size: many
cdr3_length: 12
d_call: NA
cdr3_aa: CSVAGLGNIQYF
cdr3_nt: TGCAGCGTCGCCGGCCTTGGGAACATTCAGTACTTC

v_call: TRBV5-1
j_call: TRBJ2-7
clone_size: many
cdr3_length: 13
d_call: NA
cdr3_aa: CASSLGPADEQYF
cdr3_nt: TGCGCCAGCAGCCTAGGACCCGCGGACGAGCAGTACTTC

v_call: TRBV7-8
j_call: TRBJ1-5
clone_size: many
cdr3_length: 14
d_call: NA
cdr3_aa: CASSLRLFNQPQHF
cdr3_nt: TGTGCCAGCAGCTTACGCCTGTTCAATCAGCCCCAGCATTTT

v_call: TRBV20-1
j_call: TRBJ2-5
clone_size: many
cdr3_length: 12
d_call: NA
cdr3_aa: CSARGSQETQYF
cdr3_nt: TGCAGTGCCCGAGGGTCTCAAGAGACCCAGTACTTC

v_call: TRBV5-6
j_call: TRBJ1-1
clone_size: many
cdr3_length: 13
d_call: NA
cdr3_aa: CASSLAGGPEAFF
cdr3_nt: TGTGCCAGCAGCTTGGCGGGGGGCCCTGAAGCTTTCTTT

v_call: TRBV25-1
j_call: TRBJ2-1
clone_size: NA
cdr3_length: 14
d_call: TRBD1
cdr3_aa: CASASRGSNNEQFF
cdr3_nt: TGTGCCAGCGCCAGCAGGGGGTCAAACAATGAGCAGTTCTTC

v_call: TRBV20-1
j_call: TRBJ2-1
clone_size: NA
cdr3_length: 15
d_call: NA
cdr3_aa: CCARFLQETRDEQFF
cdr3_nt: TGCTGTGCTAGATTCTTACAGGAGACTCGAGATGAGCAGTTCTTC

v_call: TRBV5-7
j_call: TRBJ2-1
clone_size: NA
cdr3_length: 11
d_call: NA
cdr3_aa: CASGDSNEQFF
cdr3_nt: TGTGCCAGCGGGGACTCCAATGAGCAGTTCTTC